This TCR beta chain stems from a study of CD8 T cells in Susac syndrome. Trimming took 4 bases from V and 6 from J; bases not matched to a gene: 6. CDR1 SGHDT and CDR2 YYEEEE come from the germline V gene. This CDR3 has 13 residues. Sequencing of TCR beta covered CD8+ and CD4+ T cells obtained from blood. Random hexamers served to reverse transcribe roughly 0.45 to 1 ug RNA. immunoSEQ multiplex PCR amplified TCR beta CDR3 across 54 Vbeta, 13 Jbeta. A single record per CDR3 protein comes from TCRdb applying MiXCR to the immunoSEQ multiplex PCR reads. The data show hundreds of thousands of distinct CDR3 sequences, more than 80% seen once.

V gene TRBV5-6 combines with J gene TRBJ2-5; 7 bases match TRBD1. The sequence derives from a human donor with multiple sclerosis. Material: CD8+ T cells from PBMCs. CDR3 DNA sequence: TGTGCCAGCAGCCCCGACAGGGAGAAGACCCAGTACTTC. It is translated as CASSPDREKTQYF.